The 28 T cell receptor beta chains in this list originate from one sample, sequenced in a study of CD8+CD57+ T cells in acquired aplastic anemia. The patients chosen for sequencing had shown expansion of CD8+CD57+ cells (detected by flow cytometry). The study profiled TCR beta VDJ and CDR3 using genomic DNA as template. Each CDR3 protein is one row after TCRdb ran MiXCR on the reads. The table lists around 150,000 distinct CDR3 sequences, 70% to 75% of them singletons. The sample taken for sequencing was sorted CD4+, CD8+, or CD8+CD57+ T cells (not recorded which) from PBMCs. Every receptor here comes from a human donor with aplastic anemia.

V is TRBV7-3 and J is TRBJ1-6; D gene unclear. CDR1 is SGHTA, CDR2 FQGTGA, per germline. This CDR3 spans 14 amino acids. Trimming stripped 1 base from V and 11 bases from J, with 12 bases between. The CDR3 bases are TGTGCCAGCAGCTTAAAGCTGGGTGGTCCACCCCTCCACTTT. Its protein product is CASSLKLGGPPLHF.

This sequence joins TRBV7-2 and TRBJ2-1; a possible D gene is TRBD1 (5 bases). V lost 1 base to trimming and J lost 5 bases, with 9 bases between them. The germline gives CDR1 SGHTA, CDR2 FQGNSA. The CDR3 sequence is 14 residues long. CDR3 DNA sequence: TGTGCCAGCAGCTTAGAGCGACAGAACAATGAGCAGTTCTTC. Residues: CASSLERQNNEQFF.

This chain uses TRBV20-1 with TRBJ2-2, with a tentative D call TRBD2 (5 bases). Per the germline V gene, CDR1 is DFQATT and CDR2 is SNEGSKA (reference sequence). The CDR3 loop spans 15 amino acids. The V end lost 4 bases, the J end lost 3 bases, and 15 bases lay between the germline ends. CDR3 in DNA: TGCAGTGCTATGGGCCGCGAGGGAGACACCGGGGAGCTGTTTTTT. Encoded protein: CSAMGREGDTGELFF.

The chain carries TRBV2 and TRBJ1-6; D not certain. CDR1 and CDR2 (germline): SNHLY, FYNNEI. The CDR3 consists of 14 residues. Trimming left V 2 bases short and J 6 bases short, with 8 bases between. CDR3 nucleotides: TGTGCCAGCAGTGAAAGAGGGCGTAATTCACCCCTCCACTTT. Encoded protein: CASSERGRNSPLHF.

The chain employs TRBV4-2 and TRBJ1-1, with D possibly TRBD1 on 5 matching bases. The germline gives CDR1 LGHNA, CDR2 YNFKEQ. Trimming removed 4 bases from V and 7 bases from J, with 22 bases in between. The CDR3 is made up of 16 amino acids. The CDR3 DNA sequence: TGTGCCAGCAGCCCCAGAACAGCGGGGGGGATTAGTGAAGCTTTCTTT. Translation: CASSPRTAGGISEAFF.

The rearrangement joins TRBV5-1 to TRBJ1-2, with D uncertain. The CDR3 sequence is 14 residues long. With 0 bases removed from V and 7 bases from J, the gap between germline ends came to 13 bases. CDR1 is SGHRS and CDR2 is YFSETQ in the germline V gene. CDR3 amino acids: CASSLEAVVGGYTF. The DNA of the CDR3 is TGCGCCAGCAGCTTGGAGGCGGTGGTTGGTGGCTACACCTTC.

The CDR3 bases are TGTGCCAGCAGCTTAGGGACAGGGGACAATGAGCAGTTCTTC. Residues: CASSLGTGDNEQFF. This chain links TRBV7-9 with TRBJ2-1, with 9 bases matching TRBD1. Germline V gives CDR1 SEHNR, CDR2 FQNEAQ (reference sequence). The CDR3 consists of 14 residues. The J segment lost 5 bases and the V segment lost 1 base, leaving 0 bases of the junction unmatched.

V is TRBV2 and J is TRBJ1-1, with 7 bases identical to TRBD1. The trim removed 9 bases at V and 5 bases at J, leaving 18 bases unmatched. Germline V gene lookup returns CDR1 SNHLY and CDR2 FYNNEI. The CDR3 sequence is 16 residues long. In nucleotides, the CDR3 is TGTGCCAGAACGACAGGGAACTCTGGACCGGGTACTGAAGCTTTCTTT. Its translation is CARTTGNSGPGTEAFF. The full variable domain, rest sourced from reference TRBV2 and TRBJ1-1, is EPEVTQTPSHQVTQMGQEVILRCVPISNHLYFYWYRQILGQKVEFLVSFYNNEISEKSEIFDDQFSVERPDGSNFTLKIRSTKLEDSAMYFCARTTGNSGPGTEAFFGQGTRLTVV.

The chain uses TRBV20-1 and TRBJ2-5; D is uncertain. The CDR3 is made up of 13 amino acids. The V end was cut by 0 bases, the J end by 6 bases, with 11 bases between. Germline V gene data show CDR1 as DFQATT and CDR2 as SNEGSKA (reference sequence). CDR3 residues: CSARDPPLQTQYF. In DNA form, the CDR3 reads TGCAGTGCTAGAGATCCCCCTTTACAGACCCAGTACTTC.

Comments on this clonotype: Germline is not matched at one junction end, which may reflect a read error. This chain joins TRBV7-7 and TRBJ2-3; TRBD2 aligns across 9 bases. This CDR3 has 15 residues. Germline V gene sequence: CDR1 SSHAT, CDR2 FNYEAQ (reference sequence). CDR3 bases: TGTGCTAGCAGCAGGGCTAGCGGGGCGGGAGGGGCGCAGTATTTT. Amino acid sequence: CASSRASGAGGAQYF.

The chain combines TRBV10-3 with TRBJ2-2; either TRBD1 or TRBD2 may fit D (5 bases each). Germline values: CDR1 ENHRY, CDR2 SYGVKD. The V and J ends lost 2 bases and 9 bases respectively, with 13 bases between them. The CDR3 has 14 amino acids. This chain's CDR3 is CAISESGTRWELFF. As DNA, the CDR3 is TGTGCCATCAGTGAGAGTGGGACCCGGTGGGAGCTGTTTTTT.

The chain joins TRBV9 to TRBJ2-7; D gene ambiguous. Germline V gene lookup returns CDR1 SGDLS and CDR2 YYNGEE. This CDR3 is built from 15 residues. The DNA for the CDR3 is TGTGCCAGCAGCGTAGACCCCACCCCCTCCTACGAGCAGCACGTC. This codes for CASSVDPTPSYEQHV.

The chain combines TRBV20-1 with TRBJ1-5, with D perhaps TRBD1 (6 bases). V lost 7 bases to trimming and J lost 1 base, with 20 bases between them. The CDR3 covers 16 residues. The V gene's germline CDR1 is DFQATT and CDR2 SNEGSKA (reference sequence). The CDR3 loop reads CSGGAHRDSSNQPQHF. Written as DNA, the CDR3 is TGCAGTGGAGGGGCACACAGGGACTCGAGCAATCAGCCCCAGCATTTT.

This clonotype was observed once. At one end, the junction sequence differs from germline, possibly due to a read error. V is TRBV5-1 and J is TRBJ1-1; 8 positions match TRBD1. Germline V gives CDR1 SGHRS, CDR2 YFSETQ. CDR3 length: 14 residues. The CDR3 DNA is TGTGCCAACAGCTTGGGACAGGTTAACACTGAAGCTTTCTTT. Its translation: CANSLGQVNTEAFF. The full variable domain, rest sourced from reference TRBV5-1 and TRBJ1-1, is KAGVTQTPRYLIKTRGQQVTLSCSPISGHRSVSWYQQTPGQGLQFLFEYFSETQRNKGNFPGRFSGRQFSNSRSEMNVSTLELGDSALYLCANSLGQVNTEAFFGQGTRLTVV.

The rearrangement links TRBV27 to TRBJ2-5; D gene unclear. V lost 1 base, J lost 5 bases, and 11 bases lay in between. CDR1 and CDR2 (germline): MNHEY, SMNVEV (reference sequence). The CDR3 totals 14 residues. The CDR3 loop reads CASSLFSSAETQYF. Here the CDR3 DNA reads TGTGCCAGCAGTTTATTTTCTAGTGCGGAGACCCAGTACTTC.

The V gene is TRBV2, the J gene TRBJ2-7, with D maybe TRBD2 (5 bases). V dropped 6 bases and J dropped 4 bases, with 19 bases sitting between them. The CDR3 is made up of 15 amino acids. The V gene's germline CDR1 is SNHLY and CDR2 FYNNEI. The CDR3 DNA sequence: TGTGCCAGCAGCCGAATACTTGAGGAGGCTTACGAGCAGTACTTC. Residues: CASSRILEEAYEQYF. Full variable domain (outside the CDR3, taken from reference TRBV2 and TRBJ2-7): EPEVTQTPSHQVTQMGQEVILRCVPISNHLYFYWYRQILGQKVEFLVSFYNNEISEKSEIFDDQFSVERPDGSNFTLKIRSTKLEDSAMYFCASSRILEEAYEQYFGPGTRLTVT.

This chain joins TRBV9 and TRBJ2-1; the D gene could be TRBD1 or TRBD2 (5 bases each). The V gene's germline CDR1 is SGDLS and CDR2 YYNGEE. With 5 bases removed from V and 7 bases from J, the gap between germline ends came to 16 bases. The CDR3 covers 14 residues. This CDR3 reads CASRPGLMVNEQFF. The CDR3 nucleotides read TGTGCCAGCAGACCGGGGCTCATGGTGAATGAGCAGTTCTTC.

This clonotype was counted once. The V gene is TRBV19, the J gene TRBJ2-5; D is uncertain. The CDR3 runs 16 residues. V shed 0 bases and J shed 1 base, with 12 bases lying between them. Germline CDR1 is LNHDA and CDR2 is SQIVND (reference sequence). The CDR3 sequence: CASSIDFGYPQETQYF. The CDR3 nucleotides read TGTGCCAGTAGTATAGATTTTGGGTATCCCCAAGAGACCCAGTACTTC.

Ten or more counts support this clonotype. This chain links TRBV6-4 with TRBJ1-1, with 11 bases lining up with TRBD1. V lost 5 bases and J lost 3; bases outside the gene matches: 5. Germline lookup yields CDR1 MRHNA and CDR2 SNTAGT. The CDR3 extends over 15 amino acids. The CDR3 sequence is CASSQGTGGYTEAFF. The CDR3 nucleotides read TGTGCCAGCAGTCAAGGGACAGGGGGATACACTGAAGCTTTCTTT.

This chain joins TRBV15 and TRBJ2-1; 11 bases are shared with TRBD2. The V segment lost 2 bases and the J segment 7 bases; nucleotides outside the gene matches: 1. The CDR3 contains 14 residues. Germline V lookup: CDR1 LNHNV, CDR2 YYDKDF (reference sequence). The DNA of the CDR3 is TGTGCCACCAGCAGACTAGCGGGAGGTAATGAGCAGTTCTTC. Its protein product is CATSRLAGGNEQFF. The full variable domain, in which reference TRBV15 and TRBJ2-1 provide the parts outside the CDR3, is DAMVIQNPRYQVTQFGKPVTLSCSQTLNHNVMYWYQQKSSQAPKLLFHYYDKDFNNEADTPDNFQSRRPNTSFCFLDIRSPGLGDTAMYLCATSRLAGGNEQFFGPGTRLTVL.

There are a few counts of this clonotype. This CDR3 reads CASSYGTGGYEQYF. CDR3 sequence (DNA): TGTGCCAGCAGTTACGGGACAGGGGGCTACGAGCAGTACTTC. V is TRBV6-1 and J is TRBJ2-7; the match to TRBD1 covers 11 bases. The CDR3 is made up of 14 amino acids. Looked up from germline, CDR1 is MNHNS and CDR2 is SASEGT. Trimming cost V 5 bases and J 3 bases; bases outside gene matches: 3.

The chain joins TRBV7-7 to TRBJ2-1; D uncertain. The germline V gene has CDR1 SSHAT and CDR2 FNYEAQ (reference sequence). The V end was cut by 2 bases, the J end by 5 bases, with 10 bases between. The CDR3 extends over 14 amino acids. In DNA form, the CDR3 reads TGTGCCAGCAGCTTATTGATAGGAGACAATGAGCAGTTCTTC. This gives the protein CASSLLIGDNEQFF.

The chain links TRBV20-1 to TRBJ1-2, with 10 bases fitting TRBD1. The germline V gene encodes CDR1 DFQATT and CDR2 SNEGSKA (reference sequence). J lost 5 bases, V lost 4 bases, and 7 bases had no gene match. The CDR3 has 14 residues. The CDR3 sequence: CSANTGQGWYGYTF. CDR3 in DNA: TGCAGTGCTAACACGGGACAGGGGTGGTATGGCTACACCTTC.

This clonotype is labeled as medium-sized. This chain uses TRBV6-1 with TRBJ2-7; D not certain. The CDR3 has 15 amino acids. CDR1 is MNHNS and CDR2 is SASEGT in the germline V gene. The ends were cut back, 2 bases at V and 12 bases at J, with 23 bases in the middle. The CDR3 protein is CASSERVENFEPLYV. CDR3 DNA sequence: TGTGCCAGCAGTGAAAGGGTCGAGAATTTCGAACCCCTGTACGTC.

This rearrangement joins TRBV6-4 to TRBJ2-1; maybe TRBD1 (5 bases). Germline lookup yields CDR1 MRHNA and CDR2 SNTAGT. CDR3 size: 13 residues. Trimming removed 3 bases at V and 8 bases at J, with 11 bases between. The CDR3 nucleotides read TGTGCCAGCAGTGAAGAACTCAGGGATGAGCAGTTCTTC. It translates to CASSEELRDEQFF.

The chain recombines TRBV5-6 with TRBJ2-1, with 14 bases that match TRBD2. Germline CDR1 SGHDT, CDR2 YYEEEE. There are 13 residues in the CDR3. DNA for the CDR3: TGTGCTAGAGCGGGACTAGCGGGAGAGGGACAGTTCTTC. Translation gives CARAGLAGEGQFF.

The chain couples TRBV19 to TRBJ1-6; D may be TRBD1 (6 bases). The CDR3 loop spans 13 amino acids. Trimming shortened V by 10 bases and J by 5 bases, and 12 bases separated the two germline ends. From germline, CDR1 is LNHDA and CDR2 SQIVND (reference sequence). This CDR3 is CATSTGDNSPLHF. The CDR3 coding sequence is TGTGCCACGTCGACAGGTGATAATTCACCCCTCCACTTT.

This chain connects TRBV15 to TRBJ1-2; a possible D gene is TRBD1 (5 bases). The germline V and J ends were trimmed by 5 bases and 3 bases, with 10 bases remaining between them. CDR3 length equals 13 residues. Germline V gene sequence: CDR1 LNHNV, CDR2 YYDKDF (reference sequence). CDR3 sequence (DNA): TGTGCCACCAGCCGAGGACAAGACTATGGCTACACCTTC. The encoded protein is CATSRGQDYGYTF.